The rows below give T cell receptor beta chains drawn from one sample of a study of blood T cells in healthy people across ages. TCRdb re-derived calls from the 5' RACE reads in MiXCR, one entry per CDR3 protein. The repertoire holds 1.5 million to 2 million distinct CDR3 sequences, with 49% as singletons. Sample: blood. These receptors all come from a woman between 40 and 55 years old in good health. The CDR3 runs from the conserved cysteine through the conserved F or W. D genes are given only for firm matches. Not every row has a clone size; where given, it reads once, few, many or a size class.

V gene	clone size	D gene	J gene	CDR3 DNA	CDR3 protein
TRBV6-5	-	-	TRBJ2-2	TGTGCCAGCAGTTACACTCGGAACACCGGGGAGCTGTTTTTT	CASSYTRNTGELFF
TRBV7-3	-	TRBD2	TRBJ2-5	TGTGCCAGCAGCTTAGACGGGCTAGCGGGGTTTGGAGAGACCCAGTACTTC	CASSLDGLAGFGETQYF
TRBV27	-	TRBD2	TRBJ2-3	TGTGCCAGCAGTTTAAGGCGGGGGGGCTCGGATACGCAGTATTTT	CASSLRRGGSDTQYF
TRBV24-1	-	-	TRBJ2-1	TGTGCCACCTCTTACCGGGAGACCCAGTTCTTC	CATSYRETQFF
TRBV6-5	few	TRBD1	TRBJ1-2	TGTGCCAGCAGCATGACAGGGAGTTCGTATGGCTACACCTTC	CASSMTGSSYGYTF
TRBV4-3	-	-	TRBJ1-4	TGCGCCAGCAGCCAAGTTCAAACTAATGAAAAACTGTTTTTT	CASSQVQTNEKLFF
TRBV20-1	few	-	TRBJ2-7	TGCAGTGCTAGGTATAGCCTCCGCTCCTACGAGCAGTACTTC	CSARYSLRSYEQYF
TRBV4-3	-	-	TRBJ2-7	TGCGCCAGCAGCCAAGCTGTAATCGACGAGCAGTACTTC	CASSQAVIDEQYF
TRBV6-2/TRBV6-3	-	TRBD1	TRBJ1-6	TGTGCCAGCAGTCCCGGGGACAGGTTCTGGAATTCACCCCTCCATTTT	CASSPGDRFWNSPLHF
TRBV2	few	-	TRBJ2-4	TGTGCCAGCAGTGACCGGCGGGGAAACATTCAGTACTTC	CASSDRRGNIQYF
TRBV15	once	TRBD2	TRBJ2-3	TGTGCCACCAGCAGGGGGCCCGGGGAGGGTGTCCCAGATACGCAGTATTTT	CATSRGPGEGVPDTQYF
TRBV12-3/TRBV12-4	-	-	TRBJ2-7	TGTGCCAGCAGACCCTCCCAAGGAGCCTCCTACGAGCAGTACTTC	CASRPSQGASYEQYF
TRBV28	once	TRBD2	TRBJ2-7	TGTGCCAGCAGTTCTACCATCGTCCTAGCGGGGGGCGGGTACGAGCAGTACTTC	CASSSTIVLAGGGYEQYF
TRBV29-1	-	-	TRBJ2-7	TGCAGCGTCGACCTGGGGGGAGTGGGGCACAATGAGCAGTACTTC	CSVDLGGVGHNEQYF
TRBV14	-	-	TRBJ2-1	TGTGCCAGCAGCCAAGCCAAGGGGCAGAGGGACAATGAGCAGTTCTTC	CASSQAKGQRDNEQFF
TRBV7-2	few	-	TRBJ2-3	TGTGCCAGCATCGACTTAGGGGGTGCGGATACGCAGTATTTT	CASIDLGGADTQYF
TRBV20-1	once	-	TRBJ1-2	TGCAGTGCTAGAGTCGAAGGGATCTATGGCTACACCTTC	CSARVEGIYGYTF
TRBV7-7	-	-	TRBJ2-5	TGTGCTAGCAGTGCTCTTGGGGGGCGATACCAAGAGACCCAGTACTTC	CASSALGGRYQETQYF
TRBV5-1	few	TRBD1	TRBJ1-2	TGCGCCAGCAGCGCAGGGGACAGCTATGGCTACACCTTC	CASSAGDSYGYTF
TRBV5-1	few	-	TRBJ2-3	TGCGCCAGCAGCTTGGGAGGACACCGCACAGATACGCAGTATTTT	CASSLGGHRTDTQYF
TRBV7-2	-	-	TRBJ1-2	TGTGCCAGCAGCTTAGGACGACAGCATGGCTACACCTTC	CASSLGRQHGYTF
TRBV10-3	few	TRBD1	TRBJ2-7	TGTGCCATGGGAAGGGACAGGGACCACTACGAGCAGTACTTC	CAMGRDRDHYEQYF
TRBV27	-	TRBD1	TRBJ1-1	TGTGCCAGCAGTTGGGGGACAGGGACTGAAGCTTTCTTT	CASSWGTGTEAFF
TRBV6-5	-	-	TRBJ2-5	TGTGCCAGCAGTTACGATCCAGCAGATGGGACCCAGTACTTC	CASSYDPADGTQYF
TRBV7-9	once	TRBD1	TRBJ2-5	TGTGCCAGCATCACAGGGGACCAAGAGACCCAGTACTTC	CASITGDQETQYF
TRBV28	-	TRBD1	TRBJ2-6	TGTGCCAGCAGAGGACAGGGGGCGCTTGGGGCCAACGCCCTGACTTTC	CASRGQGALGANALTF
TRBV20-1	few	-	TRBJ2-6	TGCAGTGCTAGAGTACCCCTATCTGGGGCCAACGTCCTGACTTTC	CSARVPLSGANVLTF